This T cell receptor (beta chain) was recovered during a study of neurological immune-mediated disorders. The method for making cDNA was 5'RACE, and it used 10-nucleotide random UMIs. MiXCR, applied by TCRdb to the 5' RACE reads, yields one record per CDR3 protein. The sample yields more than 30,000 distinct CDR3 sequences, roughly 3.7% seen once. Sorted libraries drew on 1 million CD4+ or CD8+ T cells. This clonotype was counted at least ten times. The CDR3 has 16 amino acids. V was cut by 3 bases and J by 0 bases, with 15 bases left in between. Germline CDR1 DFQATT, CDR2 SNEGSKA (reference sequence).

The TCR originated in a woman in her 40s in good health. V usage is TRBV20-1 and J usage is TRBJ2-1; D remains ambiguous. The sequencing sample was made of CD4+ T cells from blood. The DNA of the CDR3 is TGCAGTGCTAGTACCGACTTACCGAGCTCCTACAATGAGCAGTTCTTC. Protein sequence: CSASTDLPSSYNEQFF.